Listed below are T cell receptor beta chains from one sample, sequenced in a study of cytomegalovirus exposure and HLA in healthy donors. Clones were read by immunoSEQ multiplex PCR, and TCRdb kept only the in-frame ones, dropping some. This sample has around 160,000 clones, with 75% to 90% found just once. The sample taken for sequencing was PBMCs. The origin of the receptors is a man between 18 and 29 years old in good health and CMV-seropositive. CDR3s include the opening cysteine and the closing phenylalanine or tryptophan. The D gene is left open where the match is weak. Rows may omit the clone size; those that give it use once, few, many or a size class.

CDR3nt: TGTGCCAGCAGTGAATCGGGCAGGGGGTACCAAGAGACCCGGTACTTC
CDR3aa: CASSESGRGYQETRYF
abundance: .
j_gene: TRBJ2-5
d_gene: TRBD1
v_gene: TRBV6-1

CDR3nt: TGTGCCAGCAGTTTGCGCGAGCAGTACTTC
CDR3aa: CASSLREQYF
abundance: .
j_gene: TRBJ2-7
d_gene: .
v_gene: TRBV28

CDR3nt: TGTGCCACCAGCAGAGATCCGGGACAGGGAACGACGTGGCTCTTC
CDR3aa: CATSRDPGQGTTWLF
abundance: .
j_gene: TRBJ2-1
d_gene: TRBD1
v_gene: TRBV15

CDR3nt: TGCGCCAGCAGCCAAGAGGTGGGGGGGGAGGGGCACTATGGCTACACCTTC
CDR3aa: CASSQEVGGEGHYGYTF
abundance: .
j_gene: TRBJ1-2
d_gene: .
v_gene: TRBV4-3

CDR3nt: TGCGCCAGCAGCCCGGACCCGAGGGACACTGAAGCTTTCTTT
CDR3aa: CASSPDPRDTEAFF
abundance: .
j_gene: TRBJ1-1
d_gene: .
v_gene: TRBV5-1

CDR3nt: TGTGCCAGCAGCTTTTCCAGGACTAGCGGGGTCCTTGAATTC
CDR3aa: CASSFSRTSGVLEF
abundance: .
j_gene: TRBJ2-7
d_gene: TRBD2
v_gene: TRBV7-2

CDR3nt: TGTGCCAGCAGCCCAAATTCGGACAGGGTCTTTGGCTACACCTTC
CDR3aa: CASSPNSDRVFGYTF
abundance: .
j_gene: TRBJ1-2
d_gene: TRBD1
v_gene: TRBV7-9

CDR3nt: TGTGCCAGCAGCATATCCGGGACAGGGGGTTCCGAGCAGTACTTC
CDR3aa: CASSISGTGGSEQYF
abundance: .
j_gene: TRBJ2-7
d_gene: TRBD1
v_gene: TRBV9

CDR3nt: TGCGCCAGCAGCTCGCAGGGGGCGCTTTCAGATACGCAGTATTTT
CDR3aa: CASSSQGALSDTQYF
abundance: .
j_gene: TRBJ2-3
d_gene: TRBD1
v_gene: TRBV5-1

CDR3nt: TGTGCCAGCAGTTACGTAGGGGGCGGCTACACCTTC
CDR3aa: CASSYVGGGYTF
abundance: few
j_gene: TRBJ1-2
d_gene: TRBD1
v_gene: TRBV6-5

CDR3nt: TGTGCCAGCAGCGGAGCCGGGGACAGGGGGTTTGCGAACACTGAAGCTTTCTTT
CDR3aa: CASSGAGDRGFANTEAFF
abundance: .
j_gene: TRBJ1-1
d_gene: TRBD1
v_gene: TRBV9

CDR3nt: TGCAGCGTTGTACGGCAGGGGACAGATACGCAGTATTTT
CDR3aa: CSVVRQGTDTQYF
abundance: once
j_gene: TRBJ2-3
d_gene: .
v_gene: TRBV29-1

CDR3nt: TGCGCCAGCAGCTTTGGACAGGGGAGTAATTCACCCCTCCACTTT
CDR3aa: CASSFGQGSNSPLHF
abundance: .
j_gene: TRBJ1-6
d_gene: TRBD1
v_gene: TRBV5-1

CDR3nt: TGTGCCAGCAGCTTGGAGGGCCGTTTTCGGGGTCAGCCCCAGCATTTT
CDR3aa: CASSLEGRFRGQPQHF
abundance: .
j_gene: TRBJ1-5
d_gene: .
v_gene: TRBV5-6

CDR3nt: TGTGCCAGCAGCTTAGTTTGGGGTTGGGGGGGGGCAGGGGAGACCCAGTACTTC
CDR3aa: CASSLVWGWGGAGETQYF
abundance: .
j_gene: TRBJ2-5
d_gene: .
v_gene: TRBV7-2

CDR3nt: TGTTCCAGCAGATCGACTATCGACGAGCAGTACTTC
CDR3aa: CSSRSTIDEQYF
abundance: .
j_gene: TRBJ2-7
d_gene: .
v_gene: TRBV7-9

CDR3nt: TGTGCCAGCAGCTTTAGCGGGGGGAACACCGGGGAGCTGTTTTTT
CDR3aa: CASSFSGGNTGELFF
abundance: .
j_gene: TRBJ2-2
d_gene: TRBD2
v_gene: TRBV11-2

CDR3nt: TGTGCCTGGAGTGTATACAGGGAGAACTATGGCTACACCTTC
CDR3aa: CAWSVYRENYGYTF
abundance: .
j_gene: TRBJ1-2
d_gene: .
v_gene: TRBV30

CDR3nt: TGTGCCAGCAGCTTACTAGCGGGGGGGCCGCACGAGCAGTACTTC
CDR3aa: CASSLLAGGPHEQYF
abundance: .
j_gene: TRBJ2-7
d_gene: TRBD2
v_gene: TRBV7-2

CDR3nt: TGTGCCAGCAGCTTAGGACAGGCCAATCAGCCCCAGCATTTT
CDR3aa: CASSLGQANQPQHF
abundance: .
j_gene: TRBJ1-5
d_gene: .
v_gene: TRBV7-9

CDR3nt: TGTGCCAGCAGCACGGGGACAGGGGCTAGCACAGATACGCAGTATTTT
CDR3aa: CASSTGTGASTDTQYF
abundance: .
j_gene: TRBJ2-3
d_gene: TRBD1
v_gene: TRBV7-7

CDR3nt: TGCGCCAGCAGCCACCAGGGTGGAACAGGCACTGAAGCTTTCTTT
CDR3aa: CASSHQGGTGTEAFF
abundance: few
j_gene: TRBJ1-1
d_gene: .
v_gene: TRBV4-1